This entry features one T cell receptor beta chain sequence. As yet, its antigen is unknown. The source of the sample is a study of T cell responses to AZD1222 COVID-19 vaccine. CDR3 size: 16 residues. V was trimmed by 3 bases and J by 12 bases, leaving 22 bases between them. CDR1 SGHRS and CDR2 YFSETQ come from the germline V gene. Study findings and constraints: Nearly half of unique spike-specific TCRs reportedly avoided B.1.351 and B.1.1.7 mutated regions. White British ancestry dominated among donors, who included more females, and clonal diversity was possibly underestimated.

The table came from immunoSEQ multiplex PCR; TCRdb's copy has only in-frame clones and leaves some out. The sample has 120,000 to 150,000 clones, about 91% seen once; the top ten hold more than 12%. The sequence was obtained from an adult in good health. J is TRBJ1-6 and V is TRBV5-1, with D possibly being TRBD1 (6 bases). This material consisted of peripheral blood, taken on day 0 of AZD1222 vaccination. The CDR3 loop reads CASSWGQWDGVGPLHF. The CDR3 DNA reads TGCGCCAGCAGCTGGGGGCAATGGGACGGAGTGGGACCCCTCCACTTT. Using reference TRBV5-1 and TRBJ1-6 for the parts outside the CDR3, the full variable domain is KAGVTQTPRYLIKTRGQQVTLSCSPISGHRSVSWYQQTPGQGLQFLFEYFSETQRNKGNFPGRFSGRQFSNSRSEMNVSTLELGDSALYLCASSWGQWDGVGPLHFGNGTRLTVT.